This is a list of T cell receptor beta chains from one sample in a study of spatial heterogeneity in lung cancer. TCRdb re-derived calls from the 5' RACE reads in MiXCR, one entry per CDR3 protein. The sample yields some 1,100 distinct CDR3 sequences, about 6.4% seen once. The starting material was normal lung tissue next to the tumor, obtained at surgery. The receptors were gathered from a male donor with early-stage non-small cell lung cancer. The CDR3 runs from the conserved cysteine through the conserved F or W. D genes are given only for firm matches. Clone size is given as once, few, many or a size class.

j_gene,abundance,d_gene,v_gene,CDR3nt,CDR3aa
TRBJ2-2,medium-sized,.,TRBV12-3/TRBV12-4,TGTGCCAGCACCCTTGGTGGGCTCCGGGAGCTGTTTTTT,CASTLGGLRELFF